The source of this T cell receptor (beta chain) is a study of blood T cell repertoires in COVID-19. Profiling relied on immunoSEQ multiplex PCR, and the TCRdb table lists in-frame clones only, not all of them. The profile covers some 50,000 clones, with under 90% appearing a single time and over 2% taken by the ten largest. Germline values: CDR1 SQVTM, CDR2 ANQGSEA. V was clipped by 5 bases and J by 8 bases; unmatched bases: 14. CDR3 length equals 14 residues. The sample taken for sequencing was peripheral blood. This sequence joins TRBV29-1 and TRBJ1-2, with 7 bases matching TRBD1. The sequence came from a man aged 50 to 60 with acute or convalescent COVID-19. CDR3 residues: CSVSLTGTDKGYTF. CDR3 sequence (DNA): TGCAGCGTTTCCTTAACCGGGACAGATAAAGGCTACACCTTC.